This record looks at one T cell receptor (beta chain) sequence and its context. This specimen belongs to a study of blood T cell repertoires in COVID-19. Method: immunoSEQ multiplex PCR; TCRdb's copy keeps in-frame clones and lacks some. The sample has roughly 110,000 clones, around 92% seen once. Germline V CDR1 and CDR2: ENHRY, SYGVKD. The V and J ends lost 5 bases and 10 bases, in that order; junction bases with no gene match: 20. The CDR3 is made up of 17 amino acids. The V and J genes are TRBV10-3 and TRBJ2-1; the match to TRBD1 covers 7 bases. The clonotype was recovered from a man between 35 and 55 years old with active or convalescent COVID-19. What was sequenced was peripheral blood. This CDR3 is CAISLLPSGQSSGEQFF. CDR3 bases: TGTGCCATCAGTCTCTTACCCTCGGGACAGTCCTCTGGGGAGCAGTTCTTC.